This TCR beta chain was identified in a study of shared clonotypes between healthy human individuals (dated by TCRdb to 2020 to 2022). Regarding the complete study: The cohort included a few men and a couple of women between 18 and 49 years of age. Between about 0.9 and 10 billion PBMCs per donor were obtained by leukapheresis. To estimate repertoire size and how much clonotype sharing occurs between individuals, the study deeply sequenced the blood TCR repertoires of roughly 5 healthy adults. For each donor, CD4 naive and CD4 memory were each given three plates, CD8 naive was given two plates, and CD8 memory was given one plate. To increase sequencing depth and limit assay-specific biases, different laboratories used diverse techniques to prepare libraries and sequence TCR repertoires.

CD8 naive samples consisted of CD45RO-negative cells that were positively selected for CCR7, yielding a CD45RA+CCR7+ population without TemRA cells. Healthy HIV-negative adults with no recently reported acute infections or vaccinations were included as donors. Every donor was a Caucasian adult living in Nashville, Tennessee, USA. After blood collection by leukapheresis, PBMCs were isolated using Ficoll-Histopaque density gradient centrifugation and then cryopreserved in the vapor phase of liquid nitrogen. Analytical flow cytometry was used to check the purity and quantity of each magnetically sorted T cell population. Each sorted fraction had its genomic DNA isolated and then quantified by UV absorbance on a Nanodrop 2000c. TCR CDR3 regions were amplified from genomic DNA by multiplex PCR using the deep immunoSEQ assay. Extracted genomic DNA from each cell subset was distributed evenly across all wells of several immunoSEQ 96-well plates, and each plate was treated as a replicate. For sorted subsets, about 200 ng genomic DNA, equal to tens of thousands of T cell genomes, was loaded into each replicate PCR. Purified libraries were quantified with a Qubit 3.0 fluorometer, sized on a Bioanalyzer 2100, and re-quantified with the KAPA Library Quantification kit. Every immunoSEQ 96-well plate was sequenced on a dedicated single-read 150-cycle Illumina NextSeq 550 flow cell. In the authors' own workflow: The immunoSEQ output contained only junctional sequences without quality scores, so filtering could not match that applied to full-length reads. Sequences were annotated with PyIR, a Python wrapper for IgBLAST v1.9, and V/J genes and CDR3 were assigned using IMGT germline references. Reads with weak V/J assignments (E-value above 1e-6), missing CDR3, stop codons, out-of-frame junctions, or ambiguous translated residues were removed. V3J clonotypes were defined as sequences sharing the same inferred V gene, J gene, and CDR3 amino acid sequence. Percentage overlap between repertoires was computed as shared unique clonotypes divided by the size of the smaller repertoire. Richness of each repertoire was evaluated using RTK rarefaction, the Chao1 estimator, and Recon v2.1 estimates of unobserved clonotypes. Generation probabilities were computed with OLGA for all TCRbeta clonotypes obtained by the gDNA method from several donors. TCRdb took this table from immuneACCESS and kept in-frame rearrangements with V and J called. Such tables lack part of the clones; where checked against another copy, unresolved V genes explain under half of the gap, and the rest is unexplained. V and J calls and clone size follow that table, whereas D and trimming were derived from the DNA. In all, the sample holds 550,000 to 750,000 clones, and nearly 97% of those were seen once. In total, the top ten clones hold approximately 0.1% of the sample.

For CDR1 and CDR2, the germline V gene lists SGHAT and FQNNGV. Between the V and J ends, shortened by 2 bases and 6 bases respectively, the junction contains 14 bases. The CDR3 holds 14 amino acids from the cysteine to the phenylalanine. Just CDR3 DNA is preserved here, 42 bases in frame from base 1. The full study reports these points: Only blood was sampled, and tissue TCR repertoires likely differ from those in blood. Sharing across several donors was observed for around 4.8% of naive CD4, less than 4% of naive CD8, about 2.3% of memory CD4, and around 0.44% of memory CD8 clonotypes. Incomplete sequencing was indicated by rarefaction of sorted-subset datasets, despite the large sequencing depth. Pairwise subsampling led to the expectation that sequencing depth would affect the degree of clonotype sharing among donors. Estimated clonotype richness was generally larger for naive than for memory subsets. Compared with non-shared clonotypes, the clonotypes found in all four sorted-subset donors had higher generation probabilities. The genetic and exposure-history diversity represented was limited by the small number of donors.

Concerning this clone itself: Its antigen is unknown. Per-base qualities were not stored, and no clone one base away is much larger.

The V and J genes are TRBV11-2 and TRBJ2-7, and TRBD2 may be the D gene, going by 5 matching bases. The clonotype comes from a woman younger than 45 in good health. What was sequenced was naive CD8+ T cells sorted from blood. The cell subset or site label, read with the paper, signifies: CD45RA+CCR7+. For the CDR3, the sequence is CASSLLRDGGEQYF. The DNA sequence is given as TGTGCCAGCAGCTTATTAAGGGATGGAGGCGAGCAGTACTTC.